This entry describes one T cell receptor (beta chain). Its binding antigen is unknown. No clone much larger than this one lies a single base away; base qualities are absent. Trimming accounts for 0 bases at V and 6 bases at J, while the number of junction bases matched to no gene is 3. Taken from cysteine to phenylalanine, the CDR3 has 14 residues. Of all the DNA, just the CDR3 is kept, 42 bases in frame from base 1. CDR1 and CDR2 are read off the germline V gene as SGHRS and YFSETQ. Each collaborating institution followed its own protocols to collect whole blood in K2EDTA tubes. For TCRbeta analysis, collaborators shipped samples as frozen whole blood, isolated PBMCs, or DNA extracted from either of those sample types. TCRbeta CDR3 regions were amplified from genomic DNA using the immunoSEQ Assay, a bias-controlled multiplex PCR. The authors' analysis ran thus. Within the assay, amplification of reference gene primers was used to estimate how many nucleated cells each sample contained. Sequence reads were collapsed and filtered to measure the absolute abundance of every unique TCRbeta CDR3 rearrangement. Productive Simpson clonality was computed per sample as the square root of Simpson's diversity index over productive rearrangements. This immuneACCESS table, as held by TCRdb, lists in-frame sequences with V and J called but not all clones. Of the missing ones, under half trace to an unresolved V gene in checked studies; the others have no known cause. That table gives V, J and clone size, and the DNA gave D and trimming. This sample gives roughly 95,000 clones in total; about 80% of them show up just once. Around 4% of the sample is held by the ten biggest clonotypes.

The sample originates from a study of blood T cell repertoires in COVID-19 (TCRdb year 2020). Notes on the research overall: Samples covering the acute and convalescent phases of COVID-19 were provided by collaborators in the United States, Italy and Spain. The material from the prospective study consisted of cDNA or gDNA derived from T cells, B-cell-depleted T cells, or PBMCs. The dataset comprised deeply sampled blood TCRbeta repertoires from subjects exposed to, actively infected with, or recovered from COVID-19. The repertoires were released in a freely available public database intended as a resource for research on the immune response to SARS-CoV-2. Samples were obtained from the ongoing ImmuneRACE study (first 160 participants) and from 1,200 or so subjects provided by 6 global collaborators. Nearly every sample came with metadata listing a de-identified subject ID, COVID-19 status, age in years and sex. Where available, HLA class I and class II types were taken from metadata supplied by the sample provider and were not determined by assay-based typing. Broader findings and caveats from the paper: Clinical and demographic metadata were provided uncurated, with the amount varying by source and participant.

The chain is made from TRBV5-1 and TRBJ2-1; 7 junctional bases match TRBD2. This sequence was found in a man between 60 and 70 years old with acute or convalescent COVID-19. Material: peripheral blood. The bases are TGCGCCAGCAGCTTGGTGATAGCGGGCAATGAGCAGTTCTTC. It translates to CASSLVIAGNEQFF.